This T cell receptor beta chain appears in the sequencing data of a study of T cell responses to AZD1222 COVID-19 vaccine. Points from the study as a whole: Samples come after the peak T cell response, not at day 14. Among spike-specific TCRs, nearly half reportedly target unmutated variant regions. Compared with day 0, the breadth and depth of the Spike-specific TCR repertoire rose significantly after two doses of AZD1222. Clonal diversity was possibly underestimated; the donors were predominantly white British and more often female.

After removal of 2 bases from V and 5 bases from J, the junction contained 8 bases not matched to a gene. Germline V gene lookup returns CDR1 MGHDK and CDR2 SYGVNS. CDR3 length: 15 residues. Clones were sequenced by immunoSEQ multiplex PCR, and TCRdb holds only the in-frame ones, with some missing. The sample includes roughly 140,000 clones, 85% to 95% of them seen just once. A word on this clone: Its specificity is unknown.

The rearrangement joins TRBV25-1 to TRBJ1-1, with 7 nucleotides matching TRBD1. The sample consisted of peripheral blood, taken after recovery from COVID-19. This receptor was taken from an adult who had recovered from COVID-19. In nucleotides, the CDR3 is TGTGCCAGCAGTGAAGAAAAGGGGGCGCGTACTGAAGCTTTCTTT. Protein sequence: CASSEEKGARTEAFF.